The clone carrying this T cell receptor (beta chain) was seen repeatedly, ten times or more. Its target is not known. A 5'RACE template-switching step, the method used to make TCR cDNA, added a universal primer site and UMIs. Each CDR3 protein is one row after TCRdb ran MiXCR on the 5' RACE reads. Of fewer than 450,000 distinct CDR3 sequences in the sample, 3.5% to 4.5% are singletons; the top ten hold more than 20%. This record comes from a study of T cells after yellow fever vaccination. Across the study: With SMART-Seq v4 Ultra Low Input, the fractions containing low cell numbers were prepared.

Study-wide results and limits: Repertoires obtained by FACS sorting could include abundant clonotypes that entered as contaminants from the bulk population.

The CDR3 is made up of 15 amino acids. The trim removed 0 bases at V and 1 base at J, leaving 2 bases unmatched. Germline CDR1 and CDR2: SGHRS and YFSETQ. The chain couples TRBV5-1 to TRBJ2-5; 8 nucleotides align to TRBD2. This receptor was obtained from a man between 18 and 35 years old who received the YFV17D yellow fever vaccine. Sequenced material: PBMCs, taken 5 days after the yellow fever booster vaccination. The CDR3 loop reads CASSLEGLVQETQYF. Written as DNA, the CDR3 is TGCGCCAGCAGCTTGGAGGGACTAGTCCAAGAGACCCAGTACTTC.